Shown below are 14 T cell receptor beta chains from a single sample sequenced in a study of tumor-infiltrating lymphocytes in primary liver carcinoma. A primer matching the constant region was used to make TCR beta cDNA from approximately 520 ng of total RNA. ARM-PCR was slightly modified, and three nested multiplex PCR rounds with it gave rise to the TCR beta libraries. TRBV1-TRBV30 forward primers paired with a C-beta reverse primer drove the first two PCR rounds, about 10 cycles each. MiXCR, applied by TCRdb to the multiplex PCR reads, yields one record per CDR3 protein. The sample includes about 96,000 distinct CDR3 sequences, roughly 70% of them seen just once. Co-extraction of RNA and DNA was performed on about 20-32 mg of unsorted bulk tissue. The sequencing sample was made of tumor-adjacent normal liver tissue. The receptors stem from a man aged 40-55 years with primary liver carcinoma and hepatitis B virus infection.

This clonotype has only one observation. One base away lies a much larger clone, so this may be a sequencing read error. V usage is TRBV29-1 and J usage is TRBJ1-1, with 7 nucleotides matching TRBD1. Germline V gives CDR1 SQVTM, CDR2 ANQGSEA. The CDR3 consists of 13 residues. The CDR3 is CSVVGQLNTVAFF. The CDR3 coding sequence is TGCAGCGTTGTGGGACAGTTGAACACTGTAGCTTTCTTT.

The rearrangement links TRBV28 to TRBJ2-7; D is undetermined. Per germline, CDR1 MDHEN and CDR2 SYDVKM. With 5 bases removed from V and 1 base from J, the gap between germline ends came to 15 bases. This CDR3 is built from 15 residues. CDR3 loop: CASSPPLRRSYEQYF. In DNA form, the CDR3 reads TGTGCCAGCAGTCCGCCTTTACGACGATCCTACGAGCAGTACTTC.

A note on this clonotype: This is likely a read error, given that the CDR3 carries no conserved phenylalanine or tryptophan at its end. The DNA is left out, because the CDR3 cannot be placed on it with certainty; the CDR3 is given as TCRdb lists it. The chain links TRBV11-2 to TRBJ2-6; the listed D gene, TRBD1, was not tested against the DNA. The germline V gene has CDR1 SGHAT and CDR2 FQNNGV. The CDR3 length is 21 residues, termini included. The chain's CDR3 is CASSRNAGLTGSDSGANVLNL.

About this clonotype itself: The junction differs from germline at one of its ends, possibly a read error. The rearrangement links TRBV6-2 or TRBV6-3 to TRBJ2-7; D is unclear. Germline CDR1 is MNHEY and CDR2 is SVGEGT. The CDR3 consists of 13 residues. The CDR3 region has the DNA TGTACCAGCAGCCGGCCCCCCCGCTACGAGCAGTACTTC. Its protein product is CTSSRPPRYEQYF.

This clonotype was seen ten or more times. The rearrangement joins TRBV6-6 to TRBJ2-3; D not resolved. The CDR3 sequence is 15 residues long. Germline assignment: CDR1 MNHNY and CDR2 SVGAGI (reference sequence). Trimming left V 0 bases short and J 1 base short, with 8 bases between. CDR3 residues: CASSYSGSGTDTQYF. The CDR3 DNA sequence: TGTGCCAGCAGTTACTCGGGTTCTGGCACAGATACGCAGTATTTT.

This clonotype was observed many times. This chain connects TRBV6-1 to TRBJ1-2; TRBD1 is a possible D gene (6 bases). The ends were cut back, 4 bases at V and 4 bases at J, with 10 bases in the middle. Germline loops: CDR1 MNHNS, CDR2 SASEGT. This CDR3 contains 13 residues. The CDR3 coding sequence is TGTGCCAGCAGTGGAGGACAGTTCTATGGCTACACCTTC. It encodes CASSGGQFYGYTF.

This clonotype was counted between two and nine times. V usage is TRBV28 and J usage is TRBJ2-3, with 7 bases fitting TRBD1. The CDR3 loop spans 15 amino acids. The trim removed 8 bases at V and 2 bases at J, leaving 10 bases unmatched. Germline CDR1 reads MDHEN; CDR2 reads SYDVKM. The CDR3 region is CASGDGGQLTDTQYF. The CDR3 DNA follows: TGTGCCAGCGGAGATGGGGGACAGCTCACAGATACGCAGTATTTT.

In DNA, the CDR3 is TGTGCCAGCAGCTCCCCCCTTGGCGGGAGACTCGAAGTGACCCAGTACTTC. It yields the protein CASSSPLGGRLEVTQYF. V usage is TRBV11-2 and J usage is TRBJ2-5, with TRBD2 matching 7 bases. The CDR3 consists of 17 residues. V gave up 4 bases and J gave up 7 bases; unmatched junction bases: 18. Per germline, CDR1 SGHAT and CDR2 FQNNGV.

This clonotype was seen just once. Because the CDR3 is missing its conserved closing phenylalanine or tryptophan, this is likely a read error. The chain couples TRBV11-3 to TRBJ1-2; no clear D gene. Trimming took off 5 bases at V and 6 bases at J, with 16 bases between the two ends. Per germline, CDR1 SGHNT and CDR2 YENEEA. This CDR3 is 14 amino acids long. CDR3 sequence: CASSITGPLNGYTI. In DNA, the CDR3 is TGTGCCAGCAGCATCACTGGCCCGTTAAATGGCTACACCATC.

On this clonotype: A much larger clone lies a single base off, so this may be a read error. The chain carries TRBV1 and TRBJ2-7. TRBV1 is marked as a pseudogene. CDR3 length equals 13 residues. Here the CDR3 DNA reads TGCACCAGCAACCAAGATAGAGGATACGAGCAGTACTTC. It yields the protein CTSNQDRGYEQYF.

Of note for this clonotype: This may be a read error: a much more frequent sequence differs by one nucleotide. The genes are TRBV28 and TRBJ2-1, with TRBD2 identical over 13 bases. The CDR3 length is 15 residues. CDR1 and CDR2 from the germline V gene are MDHEN and SYDVKM. Losses at the gene ends were 2 bases for V and 12 bases for J; bases not matched to a gene: 7. The CDR3 region is CASSLRTSGSYGQFF. DNA for the CDR3: TGTGCCAGCAGTTTAAGGACTAGCGGGAGTTATGGGCAGTTCTTC.

Of note for this clonotype: One junction end disagrees with the germline gene, perhaps due to a read error. The chain is built from TRBV5-8 and TRBJ2-5; TRBD2 matches 8 bases. The CDR3 totals 16 residues. Germline values: CDR1 SGHTS, CDR2 YDEGEE. CDR3 in DNA: TGTGCCAGCAGCGGGGGGGTCTTAGCGGGACAAGAGACCCACTACTTC. Its translation is CASSGGVLAGQETHYF.

Concerning this clonotype itself: A read error may be the cause here, since a much bigger clone is one base away. This chain joins TRBV5-5 and TRBJ2-2; D call uncertain. Germline loops: CDR1 SGHKS, CDR2 YYEKEE (reference sequence). There are 13 residues in the CDR3. CDR3 in DNA: TGTGCCATCAGCTTGTCAGAGACCGGGGAGCTGTTTTTT. Protein sequence: CAISLSETGELFF.

Ten or more counts support this clonotype. CDR3 amino acids: CASSQETSGRTDTQYF. The CDR3 DNA reads TGTGCCAGCAGCCAAGAGACTAGCGGGAGAACAGATACGCAGTATTTT. The rearrangement links TRBV11-2 to TRBJ2-3; 12 nucleotides align to TRBD2. This CDR3 contains 16 residues. Germline V lookup: CDR1 SGHAT, CDR2 FQNNGV. V lost 5 bases and J lost 3; bases outside the gene matches: 6.